This TCR beta chain appears in the sequencing data of a study of cytomegalovirus exposure and HLA in healthy donors. Background on the study: The roughly 120 validation repertoires matched the 500 to 750 first-cohort repertoires in platform, a later analysis reported. Study findings and constraints: Despite most TCR sequences being rare, some public TCRs occurred in many donors. The classifier reportedly diagnosed cytomegalovirus status with high sensitivity and specificity. The study designated roughly 150 TCR beta chains cytomegalovirus-associated.

Here immunoSEQ multiplex PCR was the method, and the copy in TCRdb shows in-frame clones only, minus some. The sample lists roughly 180,000 clones, around nine tenths occurring once. Turning to this clone: Its antigen is not identified.

J lost 1 base, V lost 1 base, and 0 bases had no gene match. The germline gives CDR1 MGHRA, CDR2 YSYEKL. The CDR3 runs 17 residues. Input material: PBMCs. The TCR sequence derives from a man younger than 40 in good health and CMV-seropositive. The J gene is TRBJ2-2, the V gene TRBV4-1; 13 bases map to TRBD2. The DNA of the CDR3 is TGCGCCAGCAGCCAAGGGACTAGCGGGGGGAACACCGGGGAGCTGTTTTTT. Its protein is CASSQGTSGGNTGELFF.